This T cell receptor beta chain was retrieved from a study of cytomegalovirus exposure and HLA in healthy donors. About the study: Findings of an earlier analysis included under 140 million unique TCR beta sequences from roughly 200 million T cells.

Study-level points and caveats: DRB1 had the most TCR associations and HLA-C the fewest, a later analysis found, with rates varying by HLA locus.

In regard to this clone: Its antigen is not known.

PCR involved 60 Vbeta and 13 Jbeta primers. Clones were sequenced by immunoSEQ multiplex PCR, and TCRdb holds only the in-frame ones, with some missing. Of 150,000 to 200,000 clones in the sample, approximately 80% were seen once. Germline V gene lookup returns CDR1 MDHEN and CDR2 SYDVKM. V lost 3 bases to trimming and J lost 1 base, with 5 bases between them. The CDR3 spans 13 residues. This chain links TRBV28 with TRBJ2-3, with no clear D. Input material: PBMCs. This sequence was found in a woman in her 30s in good health and CMV-seronegative. The CDR3 DNA follows: TGTGCCAGCAGTTTCACGGGCACAGATACGCAGTATTTT. The encoded protein is CASSFTGTDTQYF.